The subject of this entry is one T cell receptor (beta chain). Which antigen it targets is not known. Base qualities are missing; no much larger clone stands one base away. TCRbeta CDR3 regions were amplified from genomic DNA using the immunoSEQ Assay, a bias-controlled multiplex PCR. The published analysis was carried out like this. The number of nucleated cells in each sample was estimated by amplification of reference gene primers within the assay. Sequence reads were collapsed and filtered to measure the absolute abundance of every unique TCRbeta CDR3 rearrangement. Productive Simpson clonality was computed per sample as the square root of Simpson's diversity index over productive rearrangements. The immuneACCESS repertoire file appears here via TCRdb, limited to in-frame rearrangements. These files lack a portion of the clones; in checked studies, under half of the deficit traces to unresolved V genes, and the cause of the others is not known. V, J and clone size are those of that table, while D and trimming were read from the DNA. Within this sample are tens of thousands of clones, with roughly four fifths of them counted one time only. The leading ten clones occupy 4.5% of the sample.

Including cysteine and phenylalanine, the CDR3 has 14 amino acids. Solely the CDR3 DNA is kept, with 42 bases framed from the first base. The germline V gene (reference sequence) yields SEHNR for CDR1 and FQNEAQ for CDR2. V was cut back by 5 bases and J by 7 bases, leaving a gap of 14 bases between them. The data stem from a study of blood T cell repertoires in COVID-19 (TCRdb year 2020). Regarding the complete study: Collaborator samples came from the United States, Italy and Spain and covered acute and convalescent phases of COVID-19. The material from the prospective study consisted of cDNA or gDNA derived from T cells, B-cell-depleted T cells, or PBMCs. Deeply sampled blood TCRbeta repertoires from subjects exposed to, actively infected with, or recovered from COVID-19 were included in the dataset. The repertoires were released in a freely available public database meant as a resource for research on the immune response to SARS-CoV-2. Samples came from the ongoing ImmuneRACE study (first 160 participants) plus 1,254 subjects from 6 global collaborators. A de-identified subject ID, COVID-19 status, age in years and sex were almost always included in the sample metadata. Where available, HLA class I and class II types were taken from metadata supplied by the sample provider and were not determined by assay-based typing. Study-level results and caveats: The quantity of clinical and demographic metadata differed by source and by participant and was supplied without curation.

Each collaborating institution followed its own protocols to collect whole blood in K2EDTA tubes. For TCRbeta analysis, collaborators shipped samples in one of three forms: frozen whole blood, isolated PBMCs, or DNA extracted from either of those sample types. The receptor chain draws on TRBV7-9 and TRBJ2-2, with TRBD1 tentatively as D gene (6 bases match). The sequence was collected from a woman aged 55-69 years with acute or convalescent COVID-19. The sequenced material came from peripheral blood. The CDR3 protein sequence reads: CASSPDSPGGELFF. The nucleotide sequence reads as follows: TGTGCCAGCAGCCCGGACAGTCCGGGCGGGGAGCTGTTTTTT.